This section outlines one TCR beta chain sequence together with its context. This specimen comes from a study of blood T cell repertoires in COVID-19. Germline V gene sequence: CDR1 SEHNR, CDR2 FQNEAQ (reference sequence). Trimming took 0 bases from V and 6 from J, leaving 15 bases between them. The CDR3 totals 17 residues. Original data processing: Amplification of reference gene primers provided the estimated nucleated cell counts. TCRdb's copy holds only in-frame clones and misses some; the assay was immunoSEQ multiplex PCR. V and J calls and clone size come straight from that table; D and trimming were deduced from the DNA. The sample yields about 210,000 clones, roughly 90% seen once. Individuals aged about 18 to 100 years were recruited from about two dozen US areas. What the recovered Cohort 3 donors had was two negative PCRs, clearance, or symptom resolution.

Sequenced: PBMCs or T cells enriched from blood (not recorded which). The source is a woman aged 18 to 35 who had recovered from COVID-19. This chain uses TRBV7-9 with TRBJ1-6; D may be TRBD1 (5 bases). In nucleotides, the CDR3 is TGTGCCAGCAGCTTAGCCTCGGGGGGTCTAGGTAATTCACCCCTCCACTTT. This sequence encodes CASSLASGGLGNSPLHF.